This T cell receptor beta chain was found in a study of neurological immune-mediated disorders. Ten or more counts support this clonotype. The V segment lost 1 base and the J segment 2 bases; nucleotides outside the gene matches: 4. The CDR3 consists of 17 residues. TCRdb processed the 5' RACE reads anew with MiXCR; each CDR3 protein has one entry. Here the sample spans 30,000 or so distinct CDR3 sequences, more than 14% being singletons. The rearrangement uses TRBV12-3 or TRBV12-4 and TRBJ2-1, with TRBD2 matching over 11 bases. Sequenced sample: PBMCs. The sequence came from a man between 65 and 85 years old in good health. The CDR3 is CASSLEVAGGPYNEQFF. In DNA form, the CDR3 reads TGTGCCAGCAGTTTAGAGGTAGCGGGGGGGCCCTACAATGAGCAGTTCTTC.